The 19 T cell receptor beta chains below come from one sample, sequenced in a study of HIV-infected children after antiretroviral therapy interruption (dated by TCRdb to the late 2010s). Reading the label with the study, this specimen's treatment or condition is: PENTA 11 planned treatment interruption arm or continuous ART arm. Library creation used 3' RACE. Sequenced using an Illumina MiSeq. TCR libraries were generated from RNA by a 3' RACE protocol incorporating unique molecular identifiers so that PCR amplification bias could be corrected. The public reads were reprocessed in TCRdb via fastp at Q25 and MiXCR, keeping in-frame beta chains. Rows matching on CDR3 protein sequence are summarized as one entry with the most common DNA and genes. In this sample the table shows 70,000 to 90,000 distinct CDR3 sequences, approximately 6.9% of which occur a single time. The top ten clones comprise roughly 1.1% of the sample.

Sequences were derived from CD45RA+ CD4+ T cells from PBMCs, pooled from several time points, sampled from a donor given antiretroviral therapy, either interrupted or continuous. This specimen's cell subset or site label, per the study, means: naive CD4+ CD45RA+ CD45RO- T cells. The receptor set was obtained from a pool of human donors with HIV.

This clonotype was seen many times. The chain is built from TRBV12-3 or TRBV12-4 and TRBJ2-7; TRBD2 is a possible D gene (5 bases). Trimming stripped 4 bases from V and 3 bases from J, with 19 bases between. CDR3 length equals 16 residues. CDR3 in amino acids: CASSYSGWAESYEQYF. CDR3 in DNA: TGTGCCAGCAGTTACTCGGGATGGGCAGAGAGCTACGAGCAGTACTTC.

A few counts support this clonotype. This chain uses TRBV29-1 with TRBJ1-2; 9 bases map to TRBD1. CDR1 and CDR2 from the germline V gene are SQVTM and ANQGSEA. This CDR3 region has 13 residues. The junction had 4 bases not matched to a gene; V was cut back by 4 bases and J by 4 bases. The CDR3: CSVGTGVLYGYTF. The CDR3 DNA is TGCAGCGTTGGGACAGGGGTACTCTATGGCTACACCTTC.

This clonotype was counted many times. This chain connects TRBV10-1 to TRBJ2-1; tentative D call: TRBD2 (6 bases). V was shortened by 9 bases and J by 2 bases, with 14 bases between the two germline ends. CDR1 is WNHNN and CDR2 is SYGVQD in the germline V gene (reference sequence). The CDR3 is 14 residues long. The CDR3 DNA is TGCGCCAGTTCCGGGACTGCAACCTACAATGAGCAGTTCTTC. This gives the protein CASSGTATYNEQFF.

This clonotype was recorded at least ten times. The V and J genes are TRBV11-2 and TRBJ2-3, with TRBD2 identical over 12 bases. Trimming cost V 5 bases and J 2 bases; bases outside gene matches: 5. The CDR3 sequence is 16 residues long. From germline, CDR1 is SGHAT and CDR2 FQNNGV. The CDR3 region has the DNA TGTGCCAGCAGCCTACTAGCGGGGGGAAACACAGATACGCAGTATTTT. Translated: CASSLLAGGNTDTQYF.

This clonotype was counted ten times or more. This chain links TRBV7-3 with TRBJ2-5, with 11 bases that match TRBD1. The CDR3 length is 14 residues. The trim removed 5 bases at V and 4 bases at J, leaving 3 bases unmatched. The germline CDR1 and CDR2 sequences are SGHTA and FQGTGA. The CDR3 loop reads CASSPGTGGETQYF. For the CDR3, the DNA is TGTGCCAGCAGCCCCGGGACAGGGGGAGAGACCCAGTACTTC.

At least ten counts were recorded for this clonotype. The chain uses TRBV3-1 and TRBJ1-5; 7 bases map to TRBD1. Germline assignment: CDR1 LGHDT and CDR2 YNNKEL (reference sequence). The CDR3 has 14 amino acids. J was trimmed by 7 bases and V by 4 bases; bases with no gene match: 7. For the CDR3, the DNA is TGTGCCAGCAGCCCGACGACAGGGATGCAGCCCCAGCATTTT. It yields the protein CASSPTTGMQPQHF.

This clonotype was observed a handful of times. V is TRBV30 and J is TRBJ1-3; the D is unclear. CDR3 length equals 14 residues. V lost 0 bases and J 5 bases, leaving 11 bases between the germline ends. Germline V gives CDR1 GTSNPN, CDR2 SVGIG (reference sequence). The CDR3 DNA reads TGTGCCTGGAGTGTACGAGGGTTGAGAAACACCATATATTTT. This codes for CAWSVRGLRNTIYF.

This clonotype was detected ten times or more. The CDR3 DNA sequence: TGTGCCAGCAGCCCGGGAGCCTACGAGCAGTACTTC. Its protein is CASSPGAYEQYF. The chain is built from TRBV5-6 and TRBJ2-7, with D perhaps matching TRBD2 (6 bases). The CDR3 is made up of 12 amino acids. V gave up 4 bases and J gave up 2 bases, with 7 bases separating them. Germline-derived CDR1 and CDR2 are SGHDT and YYEEEE.

This clonotype was counted ten times or more. The chain couples TRBV6-5 to TRBJ2-2; D remains unclear. V dropped 2 bases and J dropped 5 bases, with 12 bases sitting between them. The germline V gene encodes CDR1 MNHEY and CDR2 SVGAGI. The CDR3 is made up of 15 amino acids. The CDR3 sequence: CASSYVGIKTGELFF. The DNA for the CDR3 is TGTGCCAGCAGTTACGTCGGCATAAAAACCGGGGAGCTGTTTTTT.

This clonotype is medium-sized by share. The rearrangement joins TRBV27 to TRBJ2-3; the D is unclear. The CDR3 spans 15 residues. The V gene lost 2 bases and the J gene lost 2 bases, with 11 bases spanning the gap. Germline loops: CDR1 MNHEY, CDR2 SMNVEV (reference sequence). The DNA for the CDR3 is TGTGCCAGCAGTTTAGGTGGTTGGGACACAGATACGCAGTATTTT. Translation gives CASSLGGWDTDTQYF.

This clonotype was seen at least ten times. This chain uses TRBV18 with TRBJ1-5; TRBD1 aligns across 8 bases. The CDR3 covers 15 residues. In germline, CDR1 is KGHSH, CDR2 LQKENI. The V gene end was trimmed by 3 bases and the J gene end by 7 bases; junction bases not matched to a gene: 8. The CDR3 bases are TGTGCCAGCTCACCCGGACAGGGACCACGCCAGCCCCAGCATTTT. Its protein is CASSPGQGPRQPQHF.

This clonotype was seen many times. The chain combines TRBV20-1 with TRBJ2-3, with no clear D. V was cut by 3 bases and J by 6 bases, with 7 bases left in between. The CDR3 is 11 amino acids. The germline gives CDR1 DFQATT, CDR2 SNEGSKA (reference sequence). CDR3 sequence reads: CSASLMDTQYF. Here the CDR3 DNA reads TGCAGTGCTAGTCTTATGGATACGCAGTATTTT.

This clonotype showed up many times. The chain couples TRBV11-2 to TRBJ1-1; TRBD1 matches at 8 bases. This CDR3 is built from 14 residues. Germline assignment: CDR1 SGHAT and CDR2 FQNNGV. V lost 5 bases to trimming and J lost 9 bases; unmatched junction nucleotides: 11. The CDR3 protein is CASSSTFGQGKAFF. CDR3 nucleotide sequence: TGTGCCAGCAGCAGTACCTTTGGACAGGGAAAAGCTTTCTTT.

At least ten counts were recorded for this clonotype. The chain couples TRBV28 to TRBJ2-1; the match to TRBD2 covers 8 bases. Germline V gene lookup returns CDR1 MDHEN and CDR2 SYDVKM. The V segment lost 6 bases and the J segment 1 base; nucleotides outside the gene matches: 5. The CDR3 covers 15 residues. CDR3 in amino acids: CASSRSGKSYNEQFF. CDR3 in DNA: TGTGCCAGCAGCCGTAGCGGGAAATCCTACAATGAGCAGTTCTTC.

This clonotype was counted only a few times. J is TRBJ1-2 and V is TRBV5-1, with TRBD1 matching 11 bases. After removal of 4 bases from V and 6 bases from J, the junction contained 14 bases not matched to a gene. CDR3 size: 17 residues. Germline V gene sequence: CDR1 SGHRS, CDR2 YFSETQ. The CDR3 spells CASSPYPDRGRSDGYTF. In nucleotides, the CDR3 is TGCGCCAGCAGCCCCTACCCGGACAGGGGGCGAAGTGATGGCTACACCTTC.

This clonotype was seen ten or more times. This rearrangement joins TRBV7-2 to TRBJ2-3; D call uncertain. The CDR3 is made up of 16 amino acids. V was pared by 3 bases and J by 2 bases, with 15 bases between. Germline V CDR1 and CDR2: SGHTA, FQGNSA. The CDR3 sequence is CASSFRRRPNTDTQYF. CDR3 sequence (DNA): TGTGCCAGCAGCTTTCGACGGCGCCCAAACACAGATACGCAGTATTTT. The variable domain in full, with the rest retrieved from reference TRBV7-2 and TRBJ2-3, is GAGVSQSPSNKVTEKGKDVELRCDPISGHTALYWYRQSLGQGLEFLIYFQGNSAPDKSGLPSDRFSAERTGGSVSTLTIQRTQQEDSAVYLCASSFRRRPNTDTQYFGPGTRLTVL.

This clonotype has at least ten counts. The V call is TRBV5-1, the J call TRBJ1-6, with D perhaps TRBD1 (6 bases). Germline CDR1 reads SGHRS; CDR2 reads YFSETQ. The V and J ends lost 5 bases and 9 bases respectively, with 18 bases between them. This CDR3 is 15 amino acids long. The CDR3 spells CASSSTQGRGSPLHF. In DNA, the CDR3 is TGCGCCAGCAGTTCGACTCAGGGGAGGGGTTCACCCCTCCACTTT.

This clonotype was seen many times. The V call is TRBV27, the J call TRBJ1-6; no definite D call. Trimming took 3 bases from V and 4 from J, leaving 4 bases between them. This CDR3 spans 13 amino acids. The germline V gene encodes CDR1 MNHEY and CDR2 SMNVEV (reference sequence). CDR3 region: CASSFGYNSPLHF. The CDR3 DNA sequence: TGTGCCAGCAGTTTTGGTTATAATTCACCCCTCCACTTT.

This clonotype was counted only a few times. The chain is built from TRBV6-1 and TRBJ1-1; TRBD1 matches 8 bases. The CDR3 covers 14 residues. Germline CDR1 reads MNHNS; CDR2 reads SASEGT. Trimming at V came to 7 bases and at J to 5 bases, leaving 9 bases not matched to a gene. CDR3 bases: TGTGCCAGCAACCTGGACAGGGATGGTACTGAAGCTTTCTTT. Its protein is CASNLDRDGTEAFF.